This T cell receptor (beta chain) was sequenced during a study of blood T cells in healthy people across ages. Every sample had a minimum of 6 million PBMCs isolated. At least 5.5 micrograms of total RNA were extracted per sample. Germline V CDR1 and CDR2: MGHDK, SYGVNS. The CDR3 sequence is 13 residues long. Trimming took off 5 bases at V and 13 bases at J, with 18 bases between the two ends. Alongside a J-beta primer mix, a sample-barcoded 5' primer served in a second PCR lasting roughly 7 to 11 cycles. Each cDNA molecule was tagged by a template-switch adaptor with 12 random nucleotides. Per-sample output comprised a minimum of 2.5 million paired-end reads containing CDR3. MiXCR was run by TCRdb on the 5' RACE reads, yielding one entry per CDR3 protein. Among about 640,000 distinct CDR3 sequences, 58% were seen once, and the ten largest hold about two fifths.

The source is a man aged 60 to 69 in good health. This chain connects TRBV25-1 to TRBJ2-4; tentative D call: TRBD2 (5 bases). Sequencing was performed on blood. CDR3 amino acids: CASSFEPGMEQYF. CDR3 DNA: TGTGCCAGCAGTTTTGAGCCCGGGATGGAGCAGTACTTC.